This T cell receptor beta chain came from a study of molecular identifiers for immune sequencing clone quantification. This clonotype is deemed medium-sized (0.01 to 0.1%). What it binds is unknown. Study-level findings and limits: Highly expanded clone sizes could be underestimated through barcode sharing by identical TCR molecules.

Each CDR3 protein gets one entry after TCRdb re-called the PCR reads with MiXCR. The sample shows about 9,800 distinct CDR3 sequences, 15% to 20% of them seen only once. The germline V gene encodes CDR1 LGHNA and CDR2 YSLEER. This CDR3 spans 13 amino acids. Trimming cost V 2 bases and J 5 bases, with 9 bases left between them. The V call is TRBV4-3, the J call TRBJ1-1; D uncertain. The sample consisted of naive CD8+ T cells from blood, with Jurkat cell RNA spiked in. Documented subset: FACS-sorted CD8+CD4-CCR7+CD45RA+ naive T cells. The sequence came from a human donor in good health. Some libraries in this study had Jurkat cell RNA spiked in. CDR3 protein: CASSQNTGTEAFF. The CDR3 DNA reads as TGCGCCAGCAGCCAAAATACTGGGACTGAAGCTTTCTTT.